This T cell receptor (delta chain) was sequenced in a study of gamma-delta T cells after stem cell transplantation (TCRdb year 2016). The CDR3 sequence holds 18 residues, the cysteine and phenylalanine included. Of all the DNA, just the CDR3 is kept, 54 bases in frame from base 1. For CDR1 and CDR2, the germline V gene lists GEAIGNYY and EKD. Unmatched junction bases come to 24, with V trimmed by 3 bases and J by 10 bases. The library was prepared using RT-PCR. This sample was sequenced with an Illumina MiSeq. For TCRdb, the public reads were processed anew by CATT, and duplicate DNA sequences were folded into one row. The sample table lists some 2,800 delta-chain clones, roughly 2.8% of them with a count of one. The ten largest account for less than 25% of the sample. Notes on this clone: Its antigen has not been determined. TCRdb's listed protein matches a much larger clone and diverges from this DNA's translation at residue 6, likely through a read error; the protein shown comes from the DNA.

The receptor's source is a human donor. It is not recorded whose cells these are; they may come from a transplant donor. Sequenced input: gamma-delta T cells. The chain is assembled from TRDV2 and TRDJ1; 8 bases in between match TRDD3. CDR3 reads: CACDPPLSHTGDMAGLIF. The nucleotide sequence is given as TGTGCCTGTGACCCACCACTATCCCACACGGGGGATATGGCTGGACTCATCTTT.